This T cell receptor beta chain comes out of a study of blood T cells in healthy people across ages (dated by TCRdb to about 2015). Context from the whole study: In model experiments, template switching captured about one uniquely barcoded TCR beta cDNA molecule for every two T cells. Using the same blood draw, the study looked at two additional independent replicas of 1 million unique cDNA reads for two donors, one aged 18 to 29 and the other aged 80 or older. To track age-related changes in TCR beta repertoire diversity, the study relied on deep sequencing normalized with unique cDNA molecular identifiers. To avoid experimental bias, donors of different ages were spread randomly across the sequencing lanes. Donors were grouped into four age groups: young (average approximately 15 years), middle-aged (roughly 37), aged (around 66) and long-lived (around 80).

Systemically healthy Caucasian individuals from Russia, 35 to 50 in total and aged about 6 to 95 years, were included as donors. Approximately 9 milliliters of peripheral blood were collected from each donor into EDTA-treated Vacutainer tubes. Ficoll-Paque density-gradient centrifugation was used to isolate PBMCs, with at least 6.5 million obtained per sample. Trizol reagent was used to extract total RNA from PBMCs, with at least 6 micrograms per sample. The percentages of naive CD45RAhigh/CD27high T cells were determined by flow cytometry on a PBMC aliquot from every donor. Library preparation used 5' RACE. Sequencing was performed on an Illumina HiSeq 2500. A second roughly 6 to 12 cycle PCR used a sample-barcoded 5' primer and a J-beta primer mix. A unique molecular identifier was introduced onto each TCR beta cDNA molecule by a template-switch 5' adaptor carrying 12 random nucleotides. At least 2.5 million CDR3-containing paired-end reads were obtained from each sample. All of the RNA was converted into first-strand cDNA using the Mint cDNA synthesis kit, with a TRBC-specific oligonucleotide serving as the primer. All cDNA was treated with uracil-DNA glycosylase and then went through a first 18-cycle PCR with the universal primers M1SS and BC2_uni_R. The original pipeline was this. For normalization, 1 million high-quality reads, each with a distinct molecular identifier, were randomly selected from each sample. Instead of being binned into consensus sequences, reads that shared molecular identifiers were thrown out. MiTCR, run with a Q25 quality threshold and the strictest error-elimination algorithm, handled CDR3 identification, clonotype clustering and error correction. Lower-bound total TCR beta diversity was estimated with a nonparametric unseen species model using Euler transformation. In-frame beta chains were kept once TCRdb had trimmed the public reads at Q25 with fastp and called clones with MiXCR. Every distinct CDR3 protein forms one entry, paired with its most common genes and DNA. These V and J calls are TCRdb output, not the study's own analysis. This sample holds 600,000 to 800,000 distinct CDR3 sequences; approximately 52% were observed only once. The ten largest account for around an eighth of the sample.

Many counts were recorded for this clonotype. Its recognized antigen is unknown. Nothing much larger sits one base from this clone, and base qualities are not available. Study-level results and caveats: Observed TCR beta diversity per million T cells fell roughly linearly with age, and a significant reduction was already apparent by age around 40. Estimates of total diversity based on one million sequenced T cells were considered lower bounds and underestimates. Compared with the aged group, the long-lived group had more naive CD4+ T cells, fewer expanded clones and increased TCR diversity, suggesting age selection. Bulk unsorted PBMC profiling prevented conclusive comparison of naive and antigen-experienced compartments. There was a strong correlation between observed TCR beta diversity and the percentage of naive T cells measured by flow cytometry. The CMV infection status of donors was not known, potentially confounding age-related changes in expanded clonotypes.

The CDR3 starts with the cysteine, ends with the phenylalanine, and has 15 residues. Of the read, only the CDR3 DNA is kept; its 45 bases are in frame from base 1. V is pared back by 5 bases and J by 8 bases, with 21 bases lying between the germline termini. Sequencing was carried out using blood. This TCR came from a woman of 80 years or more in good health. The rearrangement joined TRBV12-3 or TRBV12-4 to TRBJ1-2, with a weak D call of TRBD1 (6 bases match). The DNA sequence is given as TGTGCCAGCAGTACTGCCCGGGGGCGAGGTTCAGGCTACACCTTC. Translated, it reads CASSTARGRGSGYTF.